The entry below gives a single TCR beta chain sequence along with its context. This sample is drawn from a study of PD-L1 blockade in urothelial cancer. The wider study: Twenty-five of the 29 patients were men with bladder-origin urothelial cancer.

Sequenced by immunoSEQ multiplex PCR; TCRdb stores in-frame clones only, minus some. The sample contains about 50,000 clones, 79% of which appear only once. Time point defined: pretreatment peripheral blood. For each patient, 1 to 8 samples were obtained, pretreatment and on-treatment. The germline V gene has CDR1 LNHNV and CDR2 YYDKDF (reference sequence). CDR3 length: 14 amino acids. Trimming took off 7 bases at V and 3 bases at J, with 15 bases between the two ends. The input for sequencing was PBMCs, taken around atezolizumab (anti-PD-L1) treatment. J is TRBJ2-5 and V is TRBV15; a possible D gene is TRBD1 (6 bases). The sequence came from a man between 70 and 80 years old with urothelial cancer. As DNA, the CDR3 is TGTGCCACCACCCCAATGGGACAAAAAGAGACCCAGTACTTC. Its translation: CATTPMGQKETQYF. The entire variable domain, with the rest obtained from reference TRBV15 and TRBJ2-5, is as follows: DAMVIQNPRYQVTQFGKPVTLSCSQTLNHNVMYWYQQKSSQAPKLLFHYYDKDFNNEADTPDNFQSRRPNTSFCFLDIRSPGLGDTAMYLCATTPMGQKETQYFGPGTRLLVL.